The 18 T cell receptor beta chains listed next were all sequenced from one sample in a study of cytomegalovirus exposure and HLA in healthy donors. Researchers ran the PCR with 60 Vbeta and 13 Jbeta primers. Clones were read by immunoSEQ multiplex PCR, and TCRdb kept only the in-frame ones, dropping some. Seen here are 95,000 to 100,000 clones, less than 9.5% observed once, and the top ten hold 4.5% to 6.5%. The source material was PBMCs. Receptors originate from a man over 45 in good health and CMV-seropositive.

The gene calls are TRBV5-6 and TRBJ2-5; maybe TRBD2 (6 bases). The J call could be wrong; TRBJ2-7 is a better fit for the DNA end. The CDR3 totals 14 residues. The germline gives CDR1 SGHDT, CDR2 YYEEEE. The CDR3 nucleotides read TGTGCCAGCAGCTTGGACAGGACTACCTACGAGCAGTACTTC. It encodes CASSLDRTTYEQYF.

This clone was found many times. This rearrangement joins TRBV6-5 to TRBJ1-1; 7 nucleotides match TRBD1. Germline V lookup: CDR1 MNHEY, CDR2 SVGAGI. The junction had 5 bases not matched to a gene; V was cut back by 6 bases and J by 4 bases. This CDR3 has 13 residues. The CDR3 sequence: CASSYQGGTEAFF. CDR3 coding DNA: TGTGCCAGCAGCTACCAGGGGGGCACTGAAGCTTTCTTT.

This clone occurred a few times. The rearrangement links TRBV5-1 to TRBJ1-1; D ambiguous. Germline loops: CDR1 SGHRS, CDR2 YFSETQ. This CDR3 is built from 16 residues. The ends were cut back, 0 bases at V and 1 base at J, with 13 bases in the middle. As DNA, the CDR3 is TGCGCCAGCAGCTTGGAGGTACAGATGCCGAACACTGAAGCTTTCTTT. Protein product: CASSLEVQMPNTEAFF. Based on the CDR3 plus reference TRBV5-1 and TRBJ1-1, the full variable domain is KAGVTQTPRYLIKTRGQQVTLSCSPISGHRSVSWYQQTPGQGLQFLFEYFSETQRNKGNFPGRFSGRQFSNSRSEMNVSTLELGDSALYLCASSLEVQMPNTEAFFGQGTRLTVV.

The genes are TRBV9 and TRBJ2-1; 9 bases fit TRBD2. Germline V gives CDR1 SGDLS, CDR2 YYNGEE. V gave up 4 bases and J gave up 6 bases; unmatched junction bases: 17. This CDR3 region has 18 residues. The DNA for the CDR3 is TGTGCCAGCAGCCCCCCTCCGCGGGTGGCGGGAGGGGGCAATGAGCAGTTCTTC. Its protein product is CASSPPPRVAGGGNEQFF.

A few counts support this clone. The chain recombines TRBV18 with TRBJ1-2; 12 positions agree with TRBD1. The CDR3 loop spans 15 amino acids. The junction had 2 bases not matched to a gene; V was cut back by 2 bases and J by 4 bases. CDR1 and CDR2 (germline): KGHSH, LQKENI. The CDR3: CASSPMGQGAYGYTF. CDR3 sequence (DNA): TGTGCCAGCTCACCAATGGGACAGGGGGCCTATGGCTACACCTTC.

This clone turned up a few times. This chain joins TRBV28 and TRBJ2-7; TRBD2 aligns across 9 bases. The CDR3 consists of 11 residues. Per germline, CDR1 MDHEN and CDR2 SYDVKM. The CDR3 loop reads CYVAGEVEQYF. The CDR3 coding sequence is TGTTACGTAGCGGGAGAGGTCGAGCAGTACTTC.

There are a few counts of this clone. V gene TRBV6-4 combines with J gene TRBJ2-1, with 7 bases lining up with TRBD1. The CDR3 sequence is 15 residues long. V lost 4 bases and J lost 2; bases outside the gene matches: 5. CDR1 is MRHNA and CDR2 is SNTAGT in the germline V gene. CDR3 nucleotide sequence: TGTGCCAGCAGTGCCGAGGGACAGCCCTACAATGAGCAGTTCTTC. This codes for CASSAEGQPYNEQFF.

In this sample, this clone turned up a few times. The rearrangement uses TRBV28 and TRBJ2-1, with 9 bases aligning to TRBD2. Trimming removed 2 bases from V and 7 bases from J; junction bases left unmatched: 9. Germline V CDR1 and CDR2: MDHEN, SYDVKM. This CDR3 comprises 16 residues. For the CDR3, the DNA is TGTGCCAGCAGTTTAGTATTAGCGGGAGAAGCGAATGAGCAGTTCTTC. It yields the protein CASSLVLAGEANEQFF.

The gene calls are TRBV6-1 and TRBJ1-2; possible D gene TRBD1, 6 bases. CDR3 length: 14 residues. The germline V gene encodes CDR1 MNHNS and CDR2 SASEGT. Trimming stripped 6 bases from V and 2 bases from J, with 13 bases between. The CDR3 DNA is TGTGCCAGCAGGCCGACAGGTGGGAACTATGGCTACACCTTC. Translating it yields CASRPTGGNYGYTF.

This clone was found a few times. The chain carries TRBV4-3 and TRBJ2-1, with TRBD2 identical over 13 bases. The CDR3 extends over 19 amino acids. The junction had 15 bases not matched to a gene; V was cut back by 0 bases and J by 10 bases. Germline V gene lookup returns CDR1 LGHNA and CDR2 YSLEER. Written as DNA, the CDR3 is TGCGCCAGCAGCCAAGATCACACCCCAGGACTAGCGGGAGAGACGGAGCAGTTCTTC. This gives the protein CASSQDHTPGLAGETEQFF.

This clone was detected only a few times. The CDR3 DNA follows: TGTGCCAGCAGCTTCTACAGGGGGCTGGAAGATACGCAGTATTTT. This translates into CASSFYRGLEDTQYF. The chain recombines TRBV5-8 with TRBJ2-3, with 9 nucleotides matching TRBD1. The CDR3 is 15 residues long. With 2 bases clipped from V and 5 bases from J, the junction kept 6 bases outside the gene matches. Germline loops: CDR1 SGHTS, CDR2 YDEGEE.

There are many counts of this clone. This chain uses TRBV19 with TRBJ2-3; D gene ambiguous. Germline loops: CDR1 LNHDA, CDR2 SQIVND (reference sequence). Trimming removed 4 bases at V and 4 bases at J, with 9 bases between. The CDR3 spans 13 residues. CDR3 region: CASSTLGADTQYF. CDR3 DNA sequence: TGTGCCAGTAGTACCCTAGGTGCAGATACGCAGTATTTT.

Only a few counts were recorded for this clone. The J gene is TRBJ2-7, the V gene TRBV2, with 8 positions matching TRBD1. Germline V CDR1 and CDR2: SNHLY, FYNNEI. There are 15 residues in the CDR3. The junction had 9 bases not matched to a gene; V was cut back by 2 bases and J by 6 bases. CDR3 in amino acids: CASSESGGGLGEQYF. DNA for the CDR3: TGTGCCAGCAGTGAATCAGGGGGCGGACTCGGCGAGCAGTACTTC.

This clone was detected only a few times. V gene TRBV19 combines with J gene TRBJ1-2; the D is unclear. The germline gives CDR1 LNHDA, CDR2 SQIVND (reference sequence). The CDR3 has 16 amino acids. The germline V and J ends were trimmed by 7 bases and 3 bases, with 21 bases remaining between them. The CDR3: CASTVPGSRLHYGYTF. The CDR3 DNA reads TGTGCCAGTACCGTCCCGGGGTCCCGGCTTCACTATGGCTACACCTTC.

This clone was counted between two and nine times. The rearrangement joins TRBV28 to TRBJ2-3; D may be TRBD2 (5 bases). This CDR3 spans 15 amino acids. Germline assignment: CDR1 MDHEN and CDR2 SYDVKM. V was cut by 3 bases and J by 8 bases, with 18 bases left in between. The CDR3 DNA reads TGTGCCAGCAGTTTTCGACTATCCGTCATTGGTACGCAGTATTTT. Translation gives CASSFRLSVIGTQYF.

The J gene is TRBJ1-2, the V gene TRBV4-1; D remains ambiguous. The CDR3 loop spans 15 amino acids. The V end was cut by 4 bases, the J end by 8 bases, with 20 bases between. Germline V CDR1 and CDR2: MGHRA, YSYEKL. The chain's CDR3 is CASSPIGLSAVGYTF. CDR3 DNA sequence: TGCGCCAGCAGCCCCATAGGTCTATCCGCGGTCGGCTACACCTTC.

The sample holds a few counts of this clone. V and J are TRBV2 and TRBJ1-5, with D maybe TRBD1 (6 bases). Germline CDR1 and CDR2: SNHLY and FYNNEI. The CDR3 totals 14 residues. V lost 4 bases, J lost 3 bases, and 10 bases lay in between. The CDR3 nucleotides are TGTGCCAGCAGTGTCCGGACAGCCAATCAGCCCCAGCATTTT. This translates into CASSVRTANQPQHF.

This clone showed up just a few times. The chain has TRBV7-9 and TRBJ1-1, with unresolved D. The CDR3 contains 11 residues. Trimming took off 6 bases at V and 6 bases at J, with 8 bases between the two ends. In germline, CDR1 is SEHNR, CDR2 FQNEAQ (reference sequence). The CDR3 is CASSHGSEAFF. In DNA form, the CDR3 reads TGTGCCAGCAGTCATGGCTCTGAAGCTTTCTTT. Full variable domain (outside the CDR3, taken from reference TRBV7-9 and TRBJ1-1): DTGVSQNPRHKITKRGQNVTFRCDPISEHNRLYWYRQTLGQGPEFLTYFQNEAQLEKSRLLSDRFSAERPKGSFSTLEIQRTEQGDSAMYLCASSHGSEAFFGQGTRLTVV.